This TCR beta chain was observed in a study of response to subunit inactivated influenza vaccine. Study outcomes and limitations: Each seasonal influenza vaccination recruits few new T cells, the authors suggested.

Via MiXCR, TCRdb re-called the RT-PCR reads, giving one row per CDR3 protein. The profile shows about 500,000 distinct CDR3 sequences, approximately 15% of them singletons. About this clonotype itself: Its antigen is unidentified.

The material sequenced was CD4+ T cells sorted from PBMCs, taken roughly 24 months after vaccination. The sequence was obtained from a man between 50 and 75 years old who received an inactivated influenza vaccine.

The CDR3 DNA reads TGCGCCAGCAGTTGGACTAGCGGGTTTCCCTACAATGAGCAGTTCTTC. Translation: CASSWTSGFPYNEQFF. The gene calls are TRBV5-1 and TRBJ2-1, with 11 bases matching TRBD2. V gave up 5 bases and J gave up 2 bases; unmatched junction bases: 6. Germline V lookup: CDR1 SGHRS, CDR2 YFSETQ. The CDR3 loop spans 16 amino acids.